The next 19 T cell receptor beta chains were all read from a single sample in a study of T cells in Graves' hyperthyroidism and ophthalmopathy. TCR beta CDR3 region amplification was performed from RNA transcripts. The HTBI primer set was used in a first-round RT-PCR of the TCR CDR3. Via MiXCR, TCRdb re-called the multiplex PCR reads, giving one row per CDR3 protein. The data contain just under 750,000 distinct CDR3 sequences, around a third of them seen just once; the ten biggest clones take up less than 35%. Sequences were obtained from blood. These TCRs come from a woman in her 40s with Graves' hyperthyroidism.

This clonotype has just a few counts. The J gene is TRBJ1-2, the V gene TRBV20-1; D call uncertain. Per germline, CDR1 DFQATT and CDR2 SNEGSKA (reference sequence). V lost 3 bases and J 5 bases, leaving 13 bases between the germline ends. There are 13 residues in the CDR3. CDR3: CSARSGREYGYTF. The DNA for the CDR3 is TGCAGTGCTAGGTCAGGACGCGAATATGGCTACACCTTC.

This chain joins TRBV4-3 and TRBJ1-4; D call uncertain. Looked up from germline, CDR1 is LGHNA and CDR2 is YSLEER. Trimming left V 1 base short and J 11 bases short, with 14 bases between. The CDR3 is 14 amino acids. CDR3 sequence (DNA): TGCGCCAGCAGCCAAGCCTCCTCCGGGCCTAAACTGTTTTTT. Its translation: CASSQASSGPKLFF.

This clonotype has just a few counts. The V gene is TRBV7-2, the J gene TRBJ2-7, with 7 bases lining up with TRBD1. CDR1 SGHTA and CDR2 FQGNSA come from the germline V gene. After removal of 5 bases from V and 1 base from J, the junction contained 11 bases not matched to a gene. This CDR3 has 16 amino acids. The CDR3 spells CASSPTGTEVSYEQYF. DNA for the CDR3: TGTGCCAGCAGCCCCACCGGGACAGAGGTATCCTACGAGCAGTACTTC.

This clonotype was counted many times. The chain links TRBV29-1 to TRBJ1-4; D gene unclear. Looked up from germline, CDR1 is SQVTM and CDR2 is ANQGSEA. Trimming removed 0 bases at V and 5 bases at J, with 10 bases between. The CDR3 runs to 14 residues. The CDR3 DNA is TGCAGCGTTGAAGATTATTTACAGAATGAAAAACTGTTTTTT. It is translated as CSVEDYLQNEKLFF.

The chain recombines TRBV7-8 with TRBJ1-4, with no clear D. V was clipped by 6 bases and J by 8 bases, with 7 bases between them. The CDR3 length is 11 residues. Germline CDR1 and CDR2: SGHVS and FQNEAQ. The CDR3 here is CASSYWEKLFF. The CDR3 region has the DNA TGTGCCAGCAGTTATTGGGAAAAACTGTTTTTT. Together with reference TRBV7-8 and TRBJ1-4, the CDR3 gives the full variable domain: GAGVSQSPRYKVAKRGQDVALRCDPISGHVSLFWYQQALGQGPEFLTYFQNEAQLDKSGLPSDRFFAERPEGSVSTLKIQRTQQEDSAVYLCASSYWEKLFFGSGTQLSVL.

The J gene is TRBJ1-5, the V gene TRBV4-1; TRBD1 agrees at 9 bases. V was pared by 3 bases and J by 6 bases, with 9 bases of the junction left unmatched. The germline CDR1 and CDR2 sequences are MGHRA and YSYEKL. This CDR3 has 16 residues. CDR3 loop: CASSQEQGAAVQPQHF. CDR3 coding DNA: TGCGCCAGCAGCCAGGAACAGGGGGCGGCGGTTCAGCCCCAGCATTTT.

About this clonotype: Just one base apart from a much larger clone, this may be a read error. The chain joins TRBV9 to TRBJ1-1, with a tentative D call TRBD1 (5 bases). The CDR3 is 16 residues long. The V end lost 4 bases, the J end lost 0 bases, and 16 bases lay between the germline ends. CDR1 is SGDLS and CDR2 is YYNGEE in the germline V gene. The CDR3, as DNA: TGTGCCAGCAGCCCGCGGAGGGGCCTCGTGAACACTGAAGCTTTCTTT. Its translation is CASSPRRGLVNTEAFF.

This chain joins TRBV27 and TRBJ1-1, with D maybe TRBD1 (5 bases). The CDR3 contains 14 residues. With 0 bases removed from V and 4 bases from J, the gap between germline ends came to 9 bases. The germline V gene encodes CDR1 MNHEY and CDR2 SMNVEV (reference sequence). DNA of the CDR3: TGTGCCAGCAGTTTATCCGGGGGTGGCACTGAAGCTTTCTTT. This encodes CASSLSGGGTEAFF.

This clonotype turned up a few times. The chain employs TRBV7-9 and TRBJ2-3; the D is unclear. The CDR3 spans 13 residues. V lost 3 bases and J 2 bases, leaving 6 bases between the germline ends. Germline V gene data show CDR1 as SEHNR and CDR2 as FQNEAQ (reference sequence). The CDR3 spells CASSFRVTDTQYF. The DNA of the CDR3 is TGTGCCAGCAGCTTTCGGGTCACAGATACGCAGTATTTT.

The J gene is TRBJ1-1, the V gene TRBV12-3 or TRBV12-4; a weak D match, TRBD1 (6 bases). Trimming pared 4 bases from V and 1 base from J, leaving 16 bases between. The CDR3 has 16 amino acids. CDR3 sequence reads: CASSSHGVGANTEAFF. Here the CDR3 DNA reads TGTGCCAGCAGTTCTCACGGGGTGGGGGCGAACACTGAAGCTTTCTTT.

V gene TRBV7-2 combines with J gene TRBJ2-5; no clear D. The CDR3 totals 14 residues. Germline CDR1 SGHTA, CDR2 FQGNSA. V was trimmed by 0 bases and J by 7 bases, leaving 12 bases between them. This chain's CDR3 is CASSLAVGRGTQYF. In DNA form, the CDR3 reads TGTGCCAGCAGCTTAGCCGTCGGACGAGGGACCCAGTACTTC.

With respect to this clonotype: One end of the junction varies from germline; a read error may be responsible. The J gene is TRBJ2-7, the V gene TRBV10-3, with 8 bases matching TRBD1. Germline CDR1 is ENHRY and CDR2 is SYGVKD. The CDR3 runs 15 residues. Here the CDR3 reads CASSPGQGLPYEQYF. In DNA form, the CDR3 reads TGTGCCAGCAGTCCCGGACAGGGTCTTCCCTACGAGCAGTACTTC.

The count of this clonotype is one. V and J are TRBV7-9 and TRBJ1-5; 8 bases are shared with TRBD1. The CDR3 consists of 16 residues. Germline V gives CDR1 SEHNR, CDR2 FQNEAQ (reference sequence). The V gene end was trimmed by 5 bases and the J gene end by 3 bases; junction bases not matched to a gene: 9. The CDR3 sequence is CASSQGGTGINQPQHF. The CDR3 coding sequence is TGTGCCAGCAGCCAGGGTGGGACAGGCATCAATCAGCCCCAGCATTTT. The complete variable domain, with remaining parts taken from reference TRBV7-9 and TRBJ1-5, reads DTGVSQNPRHKITKRGQNVTFRCDPISEHNRLYWYRQTLGQGPEFLTYFQNEAQLEKSRLLSDRFSAERPKGSFSTLEIQRTEQGDSAMYLCASSQGGTGINQPQHFGDGTRLSIL.

V and J are TRBV7-3 and TRBJ1-2; D is unresolved. This CDR3 has 15 residues. Trimming removed 5 bases from V and 4 bases from J, with 17 bases in between. CDR1 is SGHTA and CDR2 is FQGTGA in the germline V gene. CDR3 in DNA: TGTGCCAGCAGCCAAGATTACCCCGGCCGCTATGGCTACACCTTC. This codes for CASSQDYPGRYGYTF.

This clonotype was counted between two and nine times. At one of its ends the junction is not consistent with the germline gene, which may arise from a read error. This chain links TRBV7-2 with TRBJ2-7, with D tentatively TRBD1 or TRBD2 (6 bases each). CDR1 is SGHTA, CDR2 FQGNSA, per germline. The CDR3 spans 15 residues. The CDR3 is CASSVASGAAYEQYF. The CDR3 nucleotides read TGTGCCAGCAGCGTAGCGTCGGGGGCGGCCTACGAGCAGTACTTC.

The table lists this clonotype with a few counts. The genes are TRBV11-2 and TRBJ2-7; TRBD2 is a possible D gene (6 bases). From germline, CDR1 is SGHAT and CDR2 FQNNGV. This CDR3 has 16 residues. Trimming stripped 5 bases from V and 4 bases from J, with 21 bases between. The CDR3 region is CASSQLPLATKYEQYF. The CDR3 nucleotides read TGTGCCAGCAGCCAATTGCCTCTAGCGACAAAATACGAGCAGTACTTC.

Only a few counts were recorded for this clonotype. The chain employs TRBV19 and TRBJ1-5; no definite D call. V was shortened by 8 bases and J by 5 bases, with 25 bases between the two germline ends. There are 17 residues in the CDR3. Germline assignment: CDR1 LNHDA and CDR2 SQIVND (reference sequence). CDR3 region: CASGSTGSGPLYQPQHF. The CDR3 DNA reads TGTGCCAGTGGGAGTACCGGGTCAGGCCCTCTCTATCAGCCCCAGCATTTT.

J is TRBJ1-2 and V is TRBV7-2; D gene uncertain. CDR1 SGHTA and CDR2 FQGNSA come from the germline V gene. The V end lost 5 bases, the J end lost 5 bases, and 15 bases lay between the germline ends. The CDR3 covers 14 residues. CDR3 amino acids: CASSASGVGYGYTF. The CDR3 region has the DNA TGTGCCAGCAGCGCCTCTGGGGTAGGGTATGGCTACACCTTC.

This sequence joins TRBV2 and TRBJ1-5; possibly TRBD1 for D (6 bases). The CDR3 has 15 residues. Trimming pared 5 bases from V and 6 bases from J, leaving 17 bases between. Germline lookup yields CDR1 SNHLY and CDR2 FYNNEI. CDR3 region: CASSLIQGSGQPQHF. CDR3 nucleotides: TGTGCCAGCAGTTTAATCCAGGGGTCGGGTCAGCCCCAGCATTTT.